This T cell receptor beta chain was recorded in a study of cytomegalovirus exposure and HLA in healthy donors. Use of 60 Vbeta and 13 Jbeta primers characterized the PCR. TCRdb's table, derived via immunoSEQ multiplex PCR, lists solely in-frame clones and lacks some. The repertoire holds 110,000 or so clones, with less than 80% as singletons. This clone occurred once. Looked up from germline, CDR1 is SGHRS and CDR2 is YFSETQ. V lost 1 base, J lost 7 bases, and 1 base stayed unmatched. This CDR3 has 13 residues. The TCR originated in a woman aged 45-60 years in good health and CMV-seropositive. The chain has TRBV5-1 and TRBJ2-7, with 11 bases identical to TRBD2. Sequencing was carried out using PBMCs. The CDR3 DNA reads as TGCGCCAGCAGCTTGAGGACTAGCGGGGAGCAGTACTTC. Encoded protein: CASSLRTSGEQYF.